This TCR beta chain was retrieved from a study of shared clonotypes between healthy human individuals. All donors were Caucasian adults living in Nashville, Tennessee. V was clipped by 11 bases and J by 6 bases, with 28 bases between them. The CDR3 covers 16 residues. Germline lookup yields CDR1 ENHRY and CDR2 SYGVKD. The method was immunoSEQ multiplex PCR; TCRdb's version includes in-frame clones alone and lacks a portion of them. The sample holds about 530,000 clones, around 79% seen once. J is TRBJ2-5 and V is TRBV10-3; D is possibly TRBD1 or TRBD2 (7 bases each). The sample consisted of PBMCs. This receptor was identified in a woman in her forties in good health. Some clones in this sample may be carry-over from other donors' samples. The CDR3 DNA reads as TGTGCCGGGGTGGTCACGACAGGGAGGGGAGAGAAGACCCAGTACTTC. Amino acids: CAGVVTTGRGEKTQYF.